The clone carrying this T cell receptor (beta chain) was counted many times. From the 5' RACE reads, TCRdb called clonotypes with MiXCR, one entry per CDR3 protein. The data hold approximately 130,000 distinct CDR3 sequences, with more than 2.5% observed a single time. The sample belongs to a study of neurological immune-mediated disorders. After removal of 6 bases from V and 0 bases from J, the junction contained 9 bases not matched to a gene. The CDR3 spans 15 residues. Per the germline V gene, CDR1 is DFQATT and CDR2 is SNEGSKA (reference sequence). The chain is built from TRBV20-1 and TRBJ2-7; 9 bases are shared with TRBD1. This sequence originates from a young woman with multiple sclerosis. Sequenced material: PBMCs. The CDR3 DNA reads TGCAGTGCCCCAAGGCGGGACAGGGTCTCCTACGAGCAGTACTTC. As protein: CSAPRRDRVSYEQYF.